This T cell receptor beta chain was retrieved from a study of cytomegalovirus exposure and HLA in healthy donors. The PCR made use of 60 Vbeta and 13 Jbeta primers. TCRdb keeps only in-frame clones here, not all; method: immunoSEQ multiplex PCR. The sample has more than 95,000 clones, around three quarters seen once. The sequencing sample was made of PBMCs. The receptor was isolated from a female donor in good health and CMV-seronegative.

The CDR3 bases are TGTGCCAGCAGCGTAGGGCGGGAGATTTACAATGAGCAGTTCTTC. It codes for CASSVGREIYNEQFF. The rearrangement links TRBV9 to TRBJ2-1; the match to TRBD2 covers 7 bases. The CDR3 extends over 15 amino acids. Germline V gene sequence: CDR1 SGDLS, CDR2 YYNGEE. The junction had 4 bases not matched to a gene; V was cut back by 0 bases and J by 4 bases.